The 16 T cell receptor beta chains reported below all come from one sample, sequenced in a study of blood T cell repertoires in COVID-19. The repertoire was sequenced with immunoSEQ multiplex PCR; TCRdb's copy has only in-frame clones and lacks some. This table holds over 150,000 clones, about nine tenths found once. Sample: peripheral blood. These receptors came from a woman in her sixties who had recovered from COVID-19.

J is TRBJ2-7 and V is TRBV6-5, with D tentatively TRBD1 (6 bases). V was clipped by 1 base and J by 0 bases, with 10 bases between them. CDR1 and CDR2 (germline): MNHEY, SVGAGI. This CDR3 comprises 15 residues. For the CDR3, the DNA is TGTGCCAGCAGTTACTGGGACAAAAGCTCCTACGAGCAGTACTTC. This sequence encodes CASSYWDKSSYEQYF.

V usage is TRBV19 and J usage is TRBJ1-5, with D uncertain. The V gene's germline CDR1 is LNHDA and CDR2 SQIVND (reference sequence). The CDR3 sequence is 17 residues long. The V end was cut by 5 bases, the J end by 3 bases, with 20 bases between. Here the CDR3 DNA reads TGTGCCAGTAGTGCCGATGGGATGCGGGTTGCCAATCAGCCCCAGCATTTT. Translated, it gives CASSADGMRVANQPQHF.

In this sample, this clone turned up once. The J gene is TRBJ2-2, the V gene TRBV9; 12 nucleotides agree with TRBD1. Trimming took 4 bases from V and 7 from J; bases not matched to a gene: 8. This CDR3 spans 16 amino acids. The germline V gene has CDR1 SGDLS and CDR2 YYNGEE. The CDR3 region is CASSPGTGGVVGELFF. The CDR3 DNA follows: TGTGCCAGCAGCCCGGGGACAGGGGGCGTCGTCGGGGAGCTGTTTTTT. Looking up the rest from reference TRBV9 and TRBJ2-2 gives the full variable domain: DSGVTQTPKHLITATGQRVTLRCSPRSGDLSVYWYQQSLDQGLQFLIQYYNGEERAKGNILERFSAQQFPDLHSELNLSSLELGDSALYFCASSPGTGGVVGELFFGEGSRLTVL.

The chain couples TRBV5-1 to TRBJ1-1; 7 positions match TRBD1. This CDR3 contains 18 residues. V gave up 4 bases and J gave up 1 base; unmatched junction bases: 16. Germline CDR1 is SGHRS and CDR2 is YFSETQ. CDR3 DNA sequence: TGCGCCAGCAGCGGGGGAACAGGGGCCTGGGCTACGAACACTGAAGCTTTCTTT. It yields the protein CASSGGTGAWATNTEAFF.

The V call is TRBV5-8, the J call TRBJ1-4; 7 positions match TRBD1. Germline V gene lookup returns CDR1 SGHTS and CDR2 YDEGEE. V lost 3 bases to trimming and J lost 8 bases; unmatched junction nucleotides: 4. The CDR3 length is 13 residues. CDR3 sequence reads: CASSYDRDEKLFF. In DNA form, the CDR3 reads TGTGCCAGCAGCTACGACAGGGACGAAAAACTGTTTTTT.

The V and J genes are TRBV28 and TRBJ1-5, with 9 bases lining up with TRBD1. The CDR3 is 16 amino acids. CDR1 MDHEN and CDR2 SYDVKM come from the germline V gene. The V and J ends lost 5 bases and 0 bases, in that order; junction bases with no gene match: 5. CDR3 sequence: CASSTHRGPSNQPQHF. DNA for the CDR3: TGTGCCAGCAGTACCCACAGGGGGCCTAGCAATCAGCCCCAGCATTTT.

In the case of this clone: Germline and junction disagree at one end, which may indicate a read error. Written as DNA, the CDR3 is TGCGCAGGGTCCGGATGGGAGACCCAGTACTTC. Translating it yields CAGSGWETQYF. V gene TRBV2 combines with J gene TRBJ2-5, with TRBD1 as a possible D gene (5 bases). The CDR3 loop spans 11 amino acids. In germline, CDR1 is SNHLY, CDR2 FYNNEI.

This rearrangement joins TRBV13 to TRBJ1-2; a weak D match, TRBD1 (6 bases). The CDR3 loop spans 15 amino acids. Between the trimmed V and J ends, which lost 2 bases and 4 bases, there was a span of 14 bases. Germline V gene data show CDR1 as PRHDT and CDR2 as FYEKMQ (reference sequence). In nucleotides, the CDR3 is TGTGCCAGCAGCTTAAGGTCCACAGGGTTCTATGGCTACACCTTC. This codes for CASSLRSTGFYGYTF.

The chain uses TRBV15 and TRBJ2-7; possible D gene TRBD1, 5 bases. Per germline, CDR1 LNHNV and CDR2 YYDKDF (reference sequence). V gave up 5 bases and J gave up 12 bases, with 26 bases separating them. This CDR3 has 15 residues. Here the CDR3 DNA reads TGTGCCACCAGCCCACGCGTGACAGAGACGACAGATAGGTACTTC. It yields the protein CATSPRVTETTDRYF.

This chain links TRBV6-5 with TRBJ2-5; D not resolved. Germline loops: CDR1 MNHEY, CDR2 SVGAGI. The V and J ends lost 2 bases and 1 base respectively, with 11 bases between them. This CDR3 is built from 15 residues. In nucleotides, the CDR3 is TGTGCCAGCAGTTACCAAGGCGGAGTCCAAGAGACCCAGTACTTC. Protein: CASSYQGGVQETQYF.

This rearrangement joins TRBV10-2 to TRBJ2-4, with a tentative D call TRBD2 (5 bases). Trimming left V 8 bases short and J 0 bases short, with 14 bases between. This CDR3 comprises 15 residues. Germline CDR1 is WSHSY and CDR2 is SAAADI. The CDR3: CASSDGDLAKNIQYF. The DNA for the CDR3 is TGCGCCAGCTCTGACGGGGATCTAGCCAAAAACATTCAGTACTTC.

V usage is TRBV5-4 and J usage is TRBJ1-1; TRBD1 might be the D (6 bases). Trimming removed 4 bases at V and 6 bases at J, with 16 bases between. Germline-derived CDR1 and CDR2 are SGHNT and YYREEE (reference sequence). The CDR3 sequence is 14 residues long. CDR3 protein: CASSETGYGSEAFF. The CDR3 DNA reads as TGTGCCAGCAGCGAAACAGGGTACGGTTCTGAAGCTTTCTTT.

The gene calls are TRBV2 and TRBJ2-7, with 10 bases identical to TRBD1. V lost 6 bases, J lost 2 bases, and 7 bases stayed unmatched. Germline V gives CDR1 SNHLY, CDR2 FYNNEI. This CDR3 has 15 residues. CDR3 DNA: TGTGCCAGCAGGGGGGACAGGGGACCGACCTACGAGCAGTACTTC. It translates to CASRGDRGPTYEQYF.

The J gene is TRBJ1-4, the V gene TRBV19; the D is unclear. With 3 bases removed from V and 5 bases from J, the gap between germline ends came to 10 bases. Germline CDR1 reads LNHDA; CDR2 reads SQIVND (reference sequence). The CDR3 loop spans 14 amino acids. The CDR3 region has the DNA TGTGCCAGTAGTATGGCAGGACTAAATGAAAAACTGTTTTTT. Translated: CASSMAGLNEKLFF.

The rearrangement joins TRBV28 to TRBJ2-4; 8 nucleotides line up with TRBD2. Germline-derived CDR1 and CDR2 are MDHEN and SYDVKM. The J segment lost 5 bases and the V segment lost 3 bases, leaving 6 bases of the junction unmatched. The CDR3 sequence is 15 residues long. CDR3 coding DNA: TGTGCCAGCAGTTTGGGTAGCGGGATACAAAACATTCAGTACTTC. Its protein is CASSLGSGIQNIQYF. Drawing the rest from reference TRBV28 and TRBJ2-4, the complete variable domain is DVKVTQSSRYLVKRTGEKVFLECVQDMDHENMFWYRQDPGLGLRLIYFSYDVKMKEKGDIPEGYSVSREKKERFSLILESASTNQTSMYLCASSLGSGIQNIQYFGAGTRLSVL.

This chain links TRBV18 with TRBJ2-1, with 9 bases matching TRBD1. This CDR3 contains 15 residues. Trimming removed 6 bases from V and 6 bases from J; junction bases left unmatched: 9. Germline loops: CDR1 KGHSH, CDR2 LQKENI. The CDR3 is CASSPDRGTTNEQFF. In DNA, the CDR3 is TGTGCCAGCTCCCCCGACAGGGGGACCACCAATGAGCAGTTCTTC.